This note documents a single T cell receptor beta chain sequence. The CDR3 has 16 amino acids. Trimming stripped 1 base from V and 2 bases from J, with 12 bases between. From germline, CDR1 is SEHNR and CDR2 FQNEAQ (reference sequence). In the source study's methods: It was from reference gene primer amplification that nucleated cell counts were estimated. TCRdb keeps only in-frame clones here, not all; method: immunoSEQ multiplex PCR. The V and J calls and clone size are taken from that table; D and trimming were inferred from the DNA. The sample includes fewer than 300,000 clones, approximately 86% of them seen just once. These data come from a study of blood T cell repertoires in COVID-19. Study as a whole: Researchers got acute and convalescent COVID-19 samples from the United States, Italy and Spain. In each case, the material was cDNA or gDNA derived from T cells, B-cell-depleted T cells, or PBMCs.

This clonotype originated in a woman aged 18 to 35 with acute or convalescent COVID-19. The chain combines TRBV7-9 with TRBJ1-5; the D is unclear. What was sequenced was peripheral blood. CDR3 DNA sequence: TGTGCCAGCAGCTTAGATACGGGGTTAGGCAATCAGCCCCAGCATTTT. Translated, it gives CASSLDTGLGNQPQHF. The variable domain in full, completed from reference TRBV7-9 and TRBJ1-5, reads DTGVSQNPRHKITKRGQNVTFRCDPISEHNRLYWYRQTLGQGPEFLTYFQNEAQLEKSRLLSDRFSAERPKGSFSTLEIQRTEQGDSAMYLCASSLDTGLGNQPQHFGDGTRLSIL.